The rows below give T cell receptor beta chains drawn from one sample of a study of blood T cell repertoires in COVID-19. The table came from immunoSEQ multiplex PCR; TCRdb's copy has only in-frame clones and leaves some out. The sample lists 130,000 to 150,000 clones; roughly 78% were seen once. Sequencing was performed on peripheral blood. The receptors were gathered from a human donor with acute or convalescent COVID-19. The donor label of this sample is uncertain. Each CDR3 is given with its conserved first and last residue. The order of the fields is D gene, J gene, clone size, V gene, CDR3 DNA, CDR3 protein. A D gene is named only where the DNA matches it firmly. Clone size is stated in some rows and not others, as once, few, many or a class when expanded.

>.|TRBJ1-2|.|TRBV10-3
TGTGCCATCAAGCCAGTGGCAGAGGGTGGCTACACCTTC
CAIKPVAEGGYTF
>.|TRBJ1-2|.|TRBV19
TGTGCCAGTAGGACCTCTTCGAACAGGCTCTATGGCTACACCTTC
CASRTSSNRLYGYTF
>.|TRBJ1-1|.|TRBV6-1
TGTGCCAGCAGTGAAATGGGGGGAACTGAAGCTTTCTTT
CASSEMGGTEAFF
>.|TRBJ1-2|few|TRBV21-1
TGTGCCAGCAGCGAACCTTCCAGGGTTGGCAACTATGGCTACACCTTC
CASSEPSRVGNYGYTF
>TRBD2|TRBJ2-5|.|TRBV5-6
TGTGCCAGCAGCTTGTTCCTAGCGGGGATCCAAGAGACCCAGTACTTC
CASSLFLAGIQETQYF
>.|TRBJ2-5|.|TRBV25-1
TGTGCCAGCAGCGCCCGTTCAGGGGCAGGAGAGACCCAGTACTTC
CASSARSGAGETQYF
>.|TRBJ1-2|once|TRBV30
TGTGCCTCGCCGTGGGGCAGAAGACACTATGGCTACACCTTC
CASPWGRRHYGYTF
>.|TRBJ2-1|.|TRBV5-1
TGCGCCAGCAGCTTGGATGTGGGAGCGAGTGAGCAGTTCTTC
CASSLDVGASEQFF
>TRBD1|TRBJ2-1|.|TRBV9
TGTGCCAGCAGCGTTAGGGGGCAGCGCGAGAATGAGCAGTTCTTC
CASSVRGQRENEQFF
>TRBD1|TRBJ1-3|.|TRBV14
TGTGCCAGCAGCCCTCGACAGGGCTGGGGAAACACCATATATTTT
CASSPRQGWGNTIYF
>.|TRBJ1-6|once|TRBV20-1
TGCAGTGCTAGTAGAGAGAAGCCCCTCCACTTT
CSASREKPLHF
>.|TRBJ2-7|.|TRBV29-1
TGCAGCGGTGCGACGGGGGGCGGTAATTGGCAGTACTTC
CSGATGGGNWQYF
>.|TRBJ1-2|.|TRBV27
TGTGCCAGCAGTCCCGACAGGCACCACTACACCTTC
CASSPDRHHYTF
>.|TRBJ2-5|.|TRBV30
TGTGCCTGGAGGTCTGTGGAGACCCAGTACTTC
CAWRSVETQYF
>.|TRBJ2-2|.|TRBV10-3
TGTGCCATCGGGATAGGGGCCAGCACCGGGGAGCTGTTTTTT
CAIGIGASTGELFF
>TRBD2|TRBJ2-3|.|TRBV6-1
TGTGCCAGCAGTGAACCCCTAACTAGCGGGGGGACCCACCTGGCGGGAGATACGCAGTATTTT
CASSEPLTSGGTHLAGDTQYF
>TRBD2|TRBJ2-5|.|TRBV19
TGTGCCAGTAGACCTACTAGCGGGGTGAAGACCCAGTACTTC
CASRPTSGVKTQYF
>.|TRBJ2-2|few|TRBV5-1
TGCGCCAGCAGCTTGGACACCGGGACCGGGGAGCTGTTTTTT
CASSLDTGTGELFF
>TRBD1|TRBJ1-2|.|TRBV5-6
TGTGCCAGCAGCTTGAGGACAGGTCACAAGCTTAACTATGGCTACACCTTC
CASSLRTGHKLNYGYTF
>TRBD1|TRBJ1-1|once|TRBV19
TGTGCCAGTAGTGGGGGACAGGGTATTTTCACTGAAGCTTTCTTT
CASSGGQGIFTEAFF
>TRBD1|TRBJ1-2|.|TRBV10-3
TGTGCCATCAGTGGGCCGGGACAGATGGGTCAATACTATGGCTACACCTTC
CAISGPGQMGQYYGYTF
>.|TRBJ1-3|.|TRBV7-6
TGTGCCAGCAGCTTATCATACAGGTCCTCTGGAAACACCATATATTTT
CASSLSYRSSGNTIYF
>TRBD1|TRBJ1-2|few|TRBV9
TGTGCCAGCAGCGCTCCGGCCGGGACAGGGAGCTATGGCTACACCTTC
CASSAPAGTGSYGYTF
>.|TRBJ1-1|.|TRBV3-1/TRBV3-2
TGTGCCAGCAGCTCCACCGGGACATCGAACACTGAAGCTTTCTTT
CASSSTGTSNTEAFF
>TRBD2|TRBJ2-5|.|TRBV3-1/TRBV3-2
TGTGCCAGCAGCCAAGACCGGGGGGGGCACCCCCAAGAGACCCAGTACTTC
CASSQDRGGHPQETQYF
>.|TRBJ2-2|.|TRBV14
TGTGCCAGCAGCCAAGAAGAGGCCGGGGAGCTGTTTTTT
CASSQEEAGELFF